The sequence of this T cell receptor beta chain was determined in a study of T cell responses to AZD1222 COVID-19 vaccine. The table came from immunoSEQ multiplex PCR; TCRdb's copy has only in-frame clones and leaves some out. The sample carries approximately 180,000 clones, approximately 90% recorded once. Findings and limits, study-wide: Reports indicate that nearly half of spike-specific TCRs are directed at unmutated variant regions.

To note about this clone: Its antigen is unidentified.

CDR1 and CDR2 (germline): KGHDR, SFDVKD. There are 15 residues in the CDR3. V was trimmed by 4 bases and J by 4 bases, leaving 10 bases between them. This TCR was sampled from an adult who received the MenACWY meningococcal vaccine as a control. The input for sequencing was peripheral blood, taken 28 days after the second dose of the MenACWY control vaccine. The chain has TRBV24-1 and TRBJ2-6; no clear D. CDR3 protein: CATSDPFPGANVLTF. The CDR3 nucleotides read TGTGCCACCAGTGACCCCTTTCCCGGGGCCAACGTCCTGACTTTC.